Listed here are 14 T cell receptor beta chains from one sample, sequenced in a study of OX40 agonist ivuxolimab in advanced cancers. TCRdb's table, derived via immunoSEQ multiplex PCR, lists solely in-frame clones and lacks some. This table holds about 110,000 clones, under 95% found once. The sequences come from CD4+ or CD8+ T cells sorted from blood, collected in a trial of the OX40 agonist ivuxolimab. These receptor sequences come from an adult with an advanced solid tumor such as melanoma, head and neck, liver or kidney cancer.

The CDR3 bases are TGTGCCAGCAGAGCCGGGACAGGGGCATCTCAGCCCCAGCATTTT. This translates into CASRAGTGASQPQHF. The chain is built from TRBV6-1 and TRBJ1-5; 10 nucleotides line up with TRBD1. Germline CDR1 MNHNS, CDR2 SASEGT. V was pared by 6 bases and J by 6 bases, with 8 bases of the junction left unmatched. There are 15 residues in the CDR3.

J is TRBJ1-2 and V is TRBV6-1; 7 bases align to TRBD1. The J segment lost 13 bases and the V segment lost 5 bases, leaving 13 bases of the junction unmatched. This CDR3 is 13 amino acids long. Germline V CDR1 and CDR2: MNHNS, SASEGT. Here the CDR3 reads CASSLQRTGVGTF. For the CDR3, the DNA is TGTGCCAGCAGTCTGCAGAGAACAGGGGTTGGCACCTTC.

This clone was found once. The chain combines TRBV19 with TRBJ1-5; weak D call: TRBD1 (5 bases). CDR1 and CDR2 (germline): LNHDA, SQIVND (reference sequence). V was pared by 9 bases and J by 2 bases, with 17 bases between. The CDR3 totals 15 residues. CDR3 protein: CASQGRQQGNQPQHF. In nucleotides, the CDR3 is TGTGCCAGCCAGGGAAGGCAGCAAGGCAATCAGCCCCAGCATTTT.

This clone was found a few times. The chain has TRBV5-5 and TRBJ2-3; 16 bases align to TRBD2. From germline, CDR1 is SGHKS and CDR2 YYEKEE (reference sequence). Trimming removed 3 bases from V and 0 bases from J; junction bases left unmatched: 4. The CDR3 totals 18 residues. The CDR3 reads CASSWGLAGGGSTDTQYF. The CDR3 bases are TGTGCCAGCAGCTGGGGACTAGCGGGAGGGGGTAGCACAGATACGCAGTATTTT. The full variable domain, rest sourced from reference TRBV5-5 and TRBJ2-3, is DAGVTQSPTHLIKTRGQQVTLRCSPISGHKSVSWYQQVLGQGPQFIFQYYEKEERGRGNFPDRFSARQFPNYSSELNVNALLLGDSALYLCASSWGLAGGGSTDTQYFGPGTRLTVL.

This CDR3 reads CASSSRTRDYNEQFF. CDR3 nucleotides: TGTGCCAGCAGCTCTAGGACCCGGGACTACAATGAGCAGTTCTTC. The gene calls are TRBV7-6 and TRBJ2-1; TRBD2 might be the D (5 bases). The CDR3 sequence is 15 residues long. Germline V gene sequence: CDR1 SGHVS, CDR2 FNYEAQ. Trimming pared 4 bases from V and 3 bases from J, leaving 13 bases between.

In DNA, the CDR3 is TGTGCCAGCAGTCCGACAGGGGGGCCGGGGGAGCAGTACTTC. This translates into CASSPTGGPGEQYF. The chain combines TRBV6-6 with TRBJ2-7; 9 bases line up with TRBD1. Germline V gene data show CDR1 as MNHNY and CDR2 as SVGAGI (reference sequence). This CDR3 is built from 14 residues. V trimming: 5 bases; J trimming: 7 bases; junction bases outside the gene matches: 9.

This chain links TRBV7-9 with TRBJ1-4; D unclear. V lost 4 bases and J 0 bases, leaving 12 bases between the germline ends. Per the germline V gene, CDR1 is SEHNR and CDR2 is FQNEAQ (reference sequence). The CDR3 runs to 16 residues. In nucleotides, the CDR3 is TGTGCCAGCAGCTCTGGCAGGCCGGCAACTAATGAAAAACTGTTTTTT. Residues: CASSSGRPATNEKLFF.

V is TRBV4-2 and J is TRBJ1-4; D perhaps matches TRBD1 (6 bases). The CDR3 totals 16 residues. V was clipped by 0 bases and J by 5 bases, with 13 bases between them. CDR1 is LGHNA and CDR2 is YNFKEQ in the germline V gene. DNA of the CDR3: TGTGCCAGCAGCCAAGATCTGAGGGGGACGAATGAAAAACTGTTTTTT. Encoded protein: CASSQDLRGTNEKLFF.

The rearrangement links TRBV10-3 to TRBJ2-5, with TRBD1 matching over 7 bases. This CDR3 comprises 14 residues. V lost 4 bases and J lost 2; bases outside the gene matches: 4. The germline gives CDR1 ENHRY, CDR2 SYGVKD. The CDR3 is CAISGGTEQETQYF. The CDR3, as DNA: TGTGCCATCAGTGGGGGGACAGAGCAAGAGACCCAGTACTTC.

This sequence joins TRBV7-8 and TRBJ2-3; D unclear. Trimming cost V 5 bases and J 6 bases, with 9 bases left between them. CDR1 and CDR2 (germline): SGHVS, FQNEAQ. CDR3 size: 12 residues. CDR3 in DNA: TGTGCCAGCAGCGATAGGCGGGATACGCAGTATTTT. Protein product: CASSDRRDTQYF.

The chain joins TRBV5-1 to TRBJ1-6; 8 bases are a match to TRBD1. The CDR3 contains 16 residues. CDR1 and CDR2 (germline): SGHRS, YFSETQ. The trim removed 1 base at V and 9 bases at J, leaving 9 bases unmatched. The CDR3: CASSLIQGASTSPLHF. The CDR3 DNA reads as TGCGCCAGCAGCTTGATTCAGGGGGCCTCAACTTCACCCCTCCACTTT.

This clone was seen just once. The V call is TRBV11-3, the J call TRBJ2-6; the match to TRBD1 covers 7 bases. The germline gives CDR1 SGHNT, CDR2 YENEEA. The CDR3 extends over 16 amino acids. Trimming at V came to 3 bases and at J to 0 bases, leaving 2 bases not matched to a gene. Written as DNA, the CDR3 is TGTGCCAGCAGCTTGACAGGGAACTCTGGGGCCAACGTCCTGACTTTC. Protein: CASSLTGNSGANVLTF.

Only a few counts were recorded for this clone. The V gene is TRBV7-8, the J gene TRBJ1-5, with D possibly matching TRBD1 (5 bases). Germline values: CDR1 SGHVS, CDR2 FQNEAQ. The CDR3 sequence is 17 residues long. V was clipped by 5 bases and J by 5 bases, with 22 bases between them. CDR3 coding DNA: TGTGCCAGCAGCAAATTCGAAGCCGGCAGGGAAGATCAGCCCCAGCATTTT. Its protein product is CASSKFEAGREDQPQHF. The variable domain in full, with the rest retrieved from reference TRBV7-8 and TRBJ1-5, is GAGVSQSPRYKVAKRGQDVALRCDPISGHVSLFWYQQALGQGPEFLTYFQNEAQLDKSGLPSDRFFAERPEGSVSTLKIQRTQQEDSAVYLCASSKFEAGREDQPQHFGDGTRLSIL.

The rearrangement joins TRBV10-1 to TRBJ2-1; 9 nucleotides line up with TRBD1. CDR3 size: 15 residues. CDR1 and CDR2 from the germline V gene are WNHNN and SYGVQD (reference sequence). The J segment lost 5 bases and the V segment lost 5 bases, leaving 7 bases of the junction unmatched. In DNA form, the CDR3 reads TGCGCCAGCAGTCGGGGAGGACAGGGGAACAATGAGCAGTTCTTC. Its translation: CASSRGGQGNNEQFF.